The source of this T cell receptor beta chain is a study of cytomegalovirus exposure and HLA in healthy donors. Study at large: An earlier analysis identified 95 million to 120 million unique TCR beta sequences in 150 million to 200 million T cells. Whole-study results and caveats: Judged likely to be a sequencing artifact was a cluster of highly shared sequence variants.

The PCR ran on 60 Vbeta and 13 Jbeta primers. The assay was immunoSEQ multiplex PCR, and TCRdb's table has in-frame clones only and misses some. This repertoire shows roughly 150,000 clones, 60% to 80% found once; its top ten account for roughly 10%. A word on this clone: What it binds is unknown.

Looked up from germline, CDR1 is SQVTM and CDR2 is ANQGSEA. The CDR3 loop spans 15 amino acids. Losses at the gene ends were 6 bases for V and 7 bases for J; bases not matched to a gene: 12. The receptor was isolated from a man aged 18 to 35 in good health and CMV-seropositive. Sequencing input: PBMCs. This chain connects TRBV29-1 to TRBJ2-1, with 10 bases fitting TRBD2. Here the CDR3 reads CSVRESGRALNEQFF. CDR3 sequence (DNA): TGCAGCGTCCGAGAAAGCGGGAGGGCCCTGAATGAGCAGTTCTTC.